The TCR beta chain described here comes from a study of OX40 agonist ivuxolimab in advanced cancers. Germline V gene sequence: CDR1 SGHAT, CDR2 FQNNGV. The CDR3 is 14 residues long. V lost 5 bases and J 7 bases, leaving 15 bases between the germline ends. Here immunoSEQ multiplex PCR was the method, and the copy in TCRdb shows in-frame clones only, minus some. This sample has 57,000 or so clones, with roughly 90% found just once. V is TRBV11-2 and J is TRBJ2-1; a possible D gene is TRBD2 (5 bases). This TCR came from an adult with an advanced solid tumor such as melanoma, head and neck, liver or kidney cancer. This material consisted of CD4+ or CD8+ T cells sorted from blood, taken in a trial of the OX40 agonist ivuxolimab. CDR3 in amino acids: CASSPRGQGNEQFF. CDR3 in DNA: TGTGCCAGCAGCCCAAGAGGGCAAGGGAATGAGCAGTTCTTC.